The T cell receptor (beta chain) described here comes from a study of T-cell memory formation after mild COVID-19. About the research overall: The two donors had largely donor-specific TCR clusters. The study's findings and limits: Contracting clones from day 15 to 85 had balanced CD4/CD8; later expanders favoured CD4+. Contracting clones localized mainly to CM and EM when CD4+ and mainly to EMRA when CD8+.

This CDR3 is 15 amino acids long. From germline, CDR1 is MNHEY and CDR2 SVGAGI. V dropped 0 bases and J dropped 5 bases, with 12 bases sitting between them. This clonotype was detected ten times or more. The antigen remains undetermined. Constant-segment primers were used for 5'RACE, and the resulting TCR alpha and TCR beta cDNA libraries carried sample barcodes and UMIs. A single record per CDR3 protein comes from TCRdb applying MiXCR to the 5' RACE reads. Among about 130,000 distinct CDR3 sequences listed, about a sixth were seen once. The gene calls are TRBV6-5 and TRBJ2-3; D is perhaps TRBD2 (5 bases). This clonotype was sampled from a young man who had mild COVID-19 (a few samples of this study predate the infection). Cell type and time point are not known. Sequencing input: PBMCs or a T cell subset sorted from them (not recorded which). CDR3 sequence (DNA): TGTGCCAGCAGTTACTCGGGGAGCGTCGGAGATACGCAGTATTTT. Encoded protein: CASSYSGSVGDTQYF.